Described below is a single TCR beta chain sequence and its context. The antigen it binds to is not known. Base qualities were left out, and no much larger clone turns up one base away. CD8 naive samples consisted of CD45RO-negative cells that were positively selected for CCR7, yielding a CD45RA+CCR7+ population without TemRA cells. The donors were healthy, HIV-negative adults with no recently reported acute infections or vaccinations. All donors were Caucasian adults living in Nashville, Tennessee, USA. After blood collection by leukapheresis, PBMCs were isolated using Ficoll-Histopaque density gradient centrifugation and then cryopreserved in the vapor phase of liquid nitrogen. Analytical flow cytometry was used to check the purity and quantity of each magnetically sorted T cell population. Genomic DNA was isolated from every sorted fraction and measured by UV absorbance on a Nanodrop 2000c. Using the deep immunoSEQ assay, TCR CDR3 regions were amplified from genomic DNA by multiplex PCR. Extracted genomic DNA from each cell subset was distributed evenly across all wells of several immunoSEQ 96-well plates, and each plate was treated as a replicate. Each replicate PCR for sorted subsets received around 200 ng genomic DNA, equal to roughly 30,000 T cell genomes. Purified libraries were measured with a Qubit 3.0 fluorometer, size-checked on a Bioanalyzer 2100, and measured again with the KAPA Library Quantification kit. Every immunoSEQ 96-well plate was sequenced on a dedicated single-read 150-cycle Illumina NextSeq 550 flow cell. The authors processed their data as follows. Because the immunoSEQ output held only junctional sequences and lacked quality scores, the filtering could not match the filtering applied to full-length reads. To assign V/J genes and CDR3, sequences were annotated using PyIR, a Python wrapper for IgBLAST v1.9, with IMGT germline references. Any read was removed if the V/J assignment was weak (E-value above 1e-6), the CDR3 was missing, or the read contained stop codons, out-of-frame junctions, or ambiguous translated residues. A V3J clonotype was defined by an identical inferred V gene, J gene, and CDR3 amino acid sequence. To compute the percentage overlap between repertoires, the number of shared unique clonotypes was divided by the size of the smaller repertoire. Richness of each repertoire was evaluated using RTK rarefaction, the Chao1 estimator, and Recon v2.1 estimates of unobserved clonotypes. Generation probabilities for all TCRbeta clonotypes obtained by the gDNA method from a handful of donors were computed using OLGA. TCRdb mirrors the immuneACCESS table, restricted to in-frame sequences. Some clones are absent from its copies; in checked studies, under half trace to an unresolved V gene, and the reason for the others is unknown. V, J and clone size reflect that table, while D and trimming were determined from the DNA. The sample table holds roughly 550,000 clones, of which 95% were seen once. Clones ranked in the top ten supply over 0.09% of the sample.

This entry comes from a study of shared clonotypes between healthy human individuals (dated by TCRdb to the early 2020s). Looking at the study overall: The cohort comprised a couple of women and a few men aged 18 to 49 years. For each donor, CD4 naive and CD4 memory were each run on three plates, CD8 naive on two plates, and CD8 memory on one plate. Blood TCR repertoires of about five healthy adults were deeply sequenced to estimate repertoire size and the extent of clonotype sharing between individuals. Different laboratories and diverse techniques were used to prepare libraries and sequence TCR repertoires, to increase sequencing depth and limit assay-specific biases. Between about 0.8 and 9 billion PBMCs per donor were obtained by leukapheresis.

The paper as a whole reports these results and caveats: Higher generation probabilities were observed for clonotypes shared by all four sorted-subset donors than for non-shared clonotypes. Based on pairwise subsampling, the degree of clonotype sharing among donors was expected to be affected by sequencing depth. Only blood was sampled, and tissue TCR repertoires likely differ from those in blood. Because the study included a small number of donors, the genetic and exposure-history diversity represented was limited. Incomplete sequencing was indicated by rarefaction of sorted-subset datasets, despite the large sequencing depth. Larger estimated clonotype richness was generally found for naive subsets than for memory subsets. Sharing across a few donors was observed for around 4.8% of naive CD4, 3.5% of naive CD8, over 2% of memory CD4, and approximately 0.41% of memory CD8 clonotypes.

At the junction V is shortened by 5 bases and J by 4 bases, with 12 bases in between. The CDR3 numbers 13 residues from cysteine through phenylalanine. Only CDR3 DNA is held: 39 bases, read in frame from base 1. CDR1 PRHDT and CDR2 FYEKMQ are derived from the germline V gene (reference sequence). The chain uses TRBV13 and TRBJ2-7, and possibly TRBD2, on 7 matching bases. This receptor was obtained from a woman younger than 45 in good health. The sample was naive CD8+ T cells sorted from blood. In light of the paper, this sample's cell subset or site label describes: CD45RA+CCR7+. The CDR3 region: CASSRGGQYEQYF. The DNA sequence follows: TGTGCCAGCAGCCGCGGGGGCCAGTACGAGCAGTACTTC.